This TCR beta chain was identified in a study of technical replicates of blood from several donors. Some clones are missing from TCRdb's copy, which holds only in-frame ones; the method was immunoSEQ multiplex PCR. The sample includes 74,000 or so clones, about 90% of them seen just once. This CDR3 is 16 amino acids long. Trimming shortened V by 3 bases and J by 3 bases, and 16 bases separated the two germline ends. Germline-derived CDR1 and CDR2 are WNHNN and SYGVQD (reference sequence). This TCR came from a human donor in good health. Sequenced input: T cells isolated from PBMCs. The chain carries TRBV10-1 and TRBJ2-3; the D is unclear. In DNA, the CDR3 is TGCGCCAGCAGTGATCGGAGCGCCCACATAACAGATACGCAGTATTTT. It is translated as CASSDRSAHITDTQYF.